Sequencing of this TCR beta chain was carried out in a study of T cell repertoires in cytomegalovirus infection. In the study overall: Public TCR beta signatures were indicative of both CMV infection and a matching HLA type.

This CDR3 contains 12 residues. Losses at the gene ends were 6 bases for V and 5 bases for J; bases not matched to a gene: 2. Germline CDR1 is SNHLY and CDR2 is FYNNEI. Whole-study findings and limits: Across the ex vivo response, the dominant clonotypes were HLA-C-restricted CMV-specific TCR beta clonotypes.

MiXCR was run by TCRdb on the reads, yielding one entry per CDR3 protein. The sample has under 850,000 distinct CDR3 sequences, 35% to 40% seen once; the top ten hold 2.8%. On this clonotype itself: Its cognate antigen is unknown.

The TCR comes from a human donor in good health (CMV status not recorded). Some clones in this sample may be carry-over from other donors' samples. Source material: PBMCs. The genes are TRBV2 and TRBJ2-3, with 7 nucleotides matching TRBD1. The CDR3: CASRNRGDTQYF. DNA for the CDR3: TGTGCCAGCAGGAACAGGGGAGATACGCAGTATTTT.